This TCR beta chain was identified in a study of blood T cell repertoires in COVID-19. Study summary: There were acute and convalescent COVID-19 samples, and they came from the United States, Italy and Spain.

This clone has a single count. The CDR3 runs 13 residues. CDR1 and CDR2 (germline): SGHNT, YENEEA. Trimming removed 0 bases from V and 6 bases from J, with 6 bases in between. The data were produced by immunoSEQ multiplex PCR, yet TCRdb's version contains in-frame clones alone and is incomplete. The table lists about 270,000 clones, approximately 89% of them singletons. Input material: peripheral blood. The V gene is TRBV11-3, the J gene TRBJ1-5; D ambiguous. This TCR was sampled from a man aged 40-50 years with active or convalescent COVID-19. CDR3 nucleotides: TGTGCCAGCAGCTTAGATCTCGGTCAGCCCCAGCATTTT. This gives the protein CASSLDLGQPQHF.